The 9 T cell receptor beta chains given below trace back to one sample, sequenced in a study of vaccination and CD4 T cells after COVID-19. Cultured CD4+ T-cell DNA underwent Oncomine TCR Beta short-read sequencing. TCRdb called the PCR reads again in MiXCR, with one record for every CDR3 protein. The sample has about 17,000 distinct CDR3 sequences, around 50% seen once. Stated time point: late sampling 161 to 241 days after vaccination in a few convalescent patients. Regarding treatment: roughly 10-day PBMC culture with coronavirus spike peptide pools or control peptides (ViraFEST assay). Antigen specificity for these receptors is unknown. Sequencing was performed on CD4+ T cells from blood, cultured in vitro, taken about 7 months after SARS-CoV-2 vaccination. Every receptor here comes from a human donor who had recovered from COVID-19.

This clonotype was counted only a few times. This sequence joins TRBV20-1 and TRBJ2-1, with D unclear. The CDR3 contains 16 residues. Per the germline V gene, CDR1 is DFQATT and CDR2 is SNEGSKA (reference sequence). The V gene lost 2 bases and the J gene lost 9 bases, with 23 bases spanning the gap. The CDR3 is CSARLARPGLSTEQFF. The CDR3 region has the DNA TGCAGTGCTAGACTCGCAAGACCCGGGTTATCGACTGAGCAGTTCTTC.

This rearrangement joins TRBV6-1 to TRBJ2-5; D might be TRBD1 or TRBD2, each matching 5 bases. The V gene lost 6 bases and the J gene lost 4 bases, with 18 bases spanning the gap. Germline V CDR1 and CDR2: MNHNS, SASEGT. The CDR3 consists of 15 residues. CDR3 in amino acids: CASSRDGRLGETQYF. In DNA form, the CDR3 reads TGTGCCAGCAGCCGGGACGGACGGTTGGGAGAGACCCAGTACTTC.

The chain recombines TRBV19 with TRBJ2-5, with 7 bases aligning to TRBD2. CDR3 size: 13 residues. CDR1 is LNHDA, CDR2 SQIVND, per germline (reference sequence). The J segment lost 5 bases and the V segment lost 7 bases, leaving 7 bases of the junction unmatched. This chain's CDR3 is CASNGGSAETQYF. The CDR3 DNA follows: TGTGCCAGTAACGGCGGGAGTGCCGAGACCCAGTACTTC.

A word on this clonotype: One junction end does not reproduce the germline sequence, and a read error may be involved. The genes are TRBV24-1 and TRBJ2-3, with D possibly called TRBD1 or TRBD2 (6 bases each). The germline CDR1 and CDR2 sequences are KGHDR and SFDVKD. The CDR3 is made up of 14 amino acids. CDR3 amino acids: CATSMGGRTDAQYF. CDR3 DNA: TGTGCCACCAGTATGGGGGGCCGCACAGATGCGCAGTATTTT.

The rearrangement joins TRBV5-8 to TRBJ2-5, with 7 bases lining up with TRBD2. The J segment lost 7 bases and the V segment lost 3 bases, leaving 9 bases of the junction unmatched. Germline CDR1 and CDR2: SGHTS and YDEGEE. This CDR3 spans 14 amino acids. This CDR3 reads CASSSTGTKGTQYF. Written as DNA, the CDR3 is TGTGCCAGCAGCTCAACCGGGACTAAAGGGACCCAGTACTTC.

The chain joins TRBV7-2 to TRBJ2-3, with D hard to call. V shed 8 bases and J shed 4 bases, with 16 bases lying between them. Germline V lookup: CDR1 SGHTA, CDR2 FQGNSA. This CDR3 region has 14 residues. The CDR3 coding sequence is TGTGCCAGCGGTCCGACCAGGTCCCCAGATACGCAGTATTTT. Translation: CASGPTRSPDTQYF.

The CDR3 reads CASSLNGDRATEAFF. For the CDR3, the DNA is TGTGCCAGCAGCTTAAACGGGGACAGGGCCACTGAAGCTTTCTTT. The chain links TRBV7-3 to TRBJ1-1, with 9 bases aligning to TRBD1. This CDR3 spans 15 amino acids. Trimming took 1 base from V and 4 from J; bases not matched to a gene: 4. The germline V gene encodes CDR1 SGHTA and CDR2 FQGTGA. Full variable domain (missing parts from reference TRBV7-3 and TRBJ1-1): GAGVSQTPSNKVTEKGKYVELRCDPISGHTALYWYRQSLGQGPEFLIYFQGTGAADDSGLPNDRFFAVRPEGSVSTLKIQRTERGDSAVYLCASSLNGDRATEAFFGQGTRLTVV.

The chain carries TRBV10-3 and TRBJ2-5; 7 bases align to TRBD1. The CDR3 is 13 amino acids. V dropped 4 bases and J dropped 5; count of bases not matched to a gene: 4. The germline gives CDR1 ENHRY, CDR2 SYGVKD. CDR3 coding DNA: TGTGCCATCAGTGGACAGGGTATGGAGACCCAGTACTTC. Amino acid sequence: CAISGQGMETQYF.

V gene TRBV19 combines with J gene TRBJ1-2; maybe TRBD1 (6 bases). The CDR3 has 13 amino acids. From germline, CDR1 is LNHDA and CDR2 SQIVND (reference sequence). V lost 5 bases to trimming and J lost 7 bases, with 14 bases between them. The CDR3 sequence: CASSEYREGGYTF. The CDR3 DNA follows: TGTGCCAGTAGTGAATACAGGGAGGGTGGCTACACCTTC.